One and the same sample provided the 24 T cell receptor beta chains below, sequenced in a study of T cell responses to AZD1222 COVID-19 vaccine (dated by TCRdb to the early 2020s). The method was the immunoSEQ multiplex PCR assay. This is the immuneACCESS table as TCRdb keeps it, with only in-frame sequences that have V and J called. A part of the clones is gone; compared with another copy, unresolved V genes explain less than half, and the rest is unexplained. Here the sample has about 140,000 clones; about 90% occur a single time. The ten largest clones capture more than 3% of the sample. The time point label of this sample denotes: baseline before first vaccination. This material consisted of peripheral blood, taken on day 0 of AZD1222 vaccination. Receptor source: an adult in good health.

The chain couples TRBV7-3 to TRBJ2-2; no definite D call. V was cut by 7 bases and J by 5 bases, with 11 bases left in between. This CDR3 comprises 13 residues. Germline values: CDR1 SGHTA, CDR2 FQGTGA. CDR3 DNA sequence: TGTGCCAGCACCCCCGGCGGAACCGGGGAGCTGTTTTTT. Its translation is CASTPGGTGELFF.

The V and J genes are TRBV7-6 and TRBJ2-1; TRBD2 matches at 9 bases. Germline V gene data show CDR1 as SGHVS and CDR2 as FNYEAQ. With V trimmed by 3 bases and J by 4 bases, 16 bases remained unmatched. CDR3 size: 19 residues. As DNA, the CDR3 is TGTGCCAGCAGCTTTCCCAGCACACCTCTAGCGGGACCATACAATGAGCAGTTCTTC. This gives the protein CASSFPSTPLAGPYNEQFF.

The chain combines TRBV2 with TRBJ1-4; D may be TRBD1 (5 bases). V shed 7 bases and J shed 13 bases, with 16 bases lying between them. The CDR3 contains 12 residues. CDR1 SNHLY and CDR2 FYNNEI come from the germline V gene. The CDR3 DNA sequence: TGTGCCAGCACCTCGGGGCCTCGGGGACTGTTTTTT. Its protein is CASTSGPRGLFF. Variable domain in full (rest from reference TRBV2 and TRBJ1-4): EPEVTQTPSHQVTQMGQEVILRCVPISNHLYFYWYRQILGQKVEFLVSFYNNEISEKSEIFDDQFSVERPDGSNFTLKIRSTKLEDSAMYFCASTSGPRGLFFGSGTQLSVL.

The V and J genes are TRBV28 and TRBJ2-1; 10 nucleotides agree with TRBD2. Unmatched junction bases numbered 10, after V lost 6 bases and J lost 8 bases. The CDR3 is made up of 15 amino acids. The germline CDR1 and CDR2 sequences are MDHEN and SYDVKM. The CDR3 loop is CASSASGSLVYEQFF. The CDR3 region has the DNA TGTGCCAGCAGCGCTAGCGGGAGCCTTGTTTATGAGCAGTTCTTC.

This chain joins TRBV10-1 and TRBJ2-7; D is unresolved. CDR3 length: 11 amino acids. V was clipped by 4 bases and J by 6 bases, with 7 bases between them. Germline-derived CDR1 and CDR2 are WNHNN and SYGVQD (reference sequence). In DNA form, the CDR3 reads TGCGCCAGCAGTGGCCCTGGCGAGCAGTACTTC. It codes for CASSGPGEQYF.

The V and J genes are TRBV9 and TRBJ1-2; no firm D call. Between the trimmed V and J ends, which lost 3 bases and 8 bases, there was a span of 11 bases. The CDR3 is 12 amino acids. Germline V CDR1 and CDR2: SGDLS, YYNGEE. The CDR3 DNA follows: TGTGCCAGCAGCGACCCCTATAAGGGCTACACCTTC. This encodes CASSDPYKGYTF.

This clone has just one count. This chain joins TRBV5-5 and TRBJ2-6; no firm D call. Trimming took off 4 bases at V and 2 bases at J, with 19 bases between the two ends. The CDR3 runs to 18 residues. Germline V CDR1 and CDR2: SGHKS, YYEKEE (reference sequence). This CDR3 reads CASSRRAPSTPGANVLTF. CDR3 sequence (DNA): TGTGCCAGCAGCCGCCGGGCCCCTTCAACCCCTGGGGCCAACGTCCTGACTTTC.

The CDR3 spells CASSLDRGSNEQFF. CDR3 in DNA: TGTGCCAGTAGCCTCGACAGGGGGTCCAATGAGCAGTTCTTC. The V call is TRBV19, the J call TRBJ2-1; 9 nucleotides agree with TRBD1. V lost 6 bases and J lost 6; bases outside the gene matches: 6. The CDR3 consists of 14 residues. Germline V CDR1 and CDR2: LNHDA, SQIVND (reference sequence).

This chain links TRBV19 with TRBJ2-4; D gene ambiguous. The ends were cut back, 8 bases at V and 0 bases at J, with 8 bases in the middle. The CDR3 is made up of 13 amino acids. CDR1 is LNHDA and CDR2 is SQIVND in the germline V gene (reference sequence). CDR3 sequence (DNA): TGTGCCAGTGAGGACGGAGCCAAAAACATTCAGTACTTC. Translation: CASEDGAKNIQYF.

The CDR3, as DNA: TGTGCTAGTGGTTTAAGGGCCGGGGAGCTGTTTTTT. Translated: CASGLRAGELFF. The chain links TRBV12-5 to TRBJ2-2, with no clear D. V lost 3 bases to trimming and J lost 6 bases, with 5 bases between them. The CDR3 has 12 amino acids. Germline CDR1 is LGHNT and CDR2 is FRNRAP. The full variable domain, its missing parts supplied by reference TRBV12-5 and TRBJ2-2, is DARVTQTPRHKVTEMGQEVTMRCQPILGHNTVFWYRQTMMQGLELLAYFRNRAPLDDSGMPKDRFSAEMPDATLATLKIQPSEPRDSAVYFCASGLRAGELFFGEGSRLTVL.

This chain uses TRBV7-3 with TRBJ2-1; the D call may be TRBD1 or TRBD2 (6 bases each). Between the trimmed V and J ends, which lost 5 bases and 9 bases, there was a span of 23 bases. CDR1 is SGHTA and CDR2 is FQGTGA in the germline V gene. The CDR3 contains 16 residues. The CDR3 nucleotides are TGTGCCAGCAGCGGGGGCGCCGGGGGAGGAGTAGCTGAGCAGTTCTTC. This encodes CASSGGAGGGVAEQFF.

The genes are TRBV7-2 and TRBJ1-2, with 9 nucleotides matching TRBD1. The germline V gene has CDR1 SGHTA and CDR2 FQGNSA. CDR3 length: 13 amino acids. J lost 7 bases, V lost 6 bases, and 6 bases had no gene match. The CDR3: CASRNRGRSGYTF. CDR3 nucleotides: TGTGCCAGCAGGAACAGGGGGCGGTCTGGCTACACCTTC.

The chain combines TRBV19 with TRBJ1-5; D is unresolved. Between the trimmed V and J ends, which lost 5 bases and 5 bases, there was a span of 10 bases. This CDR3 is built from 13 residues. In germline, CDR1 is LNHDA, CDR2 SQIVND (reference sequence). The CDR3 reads CASSFDGDQPQHF. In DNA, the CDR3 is TGTGCCAGTAGTTTCGACGGGGATCAGCCCCAGCATTTT.

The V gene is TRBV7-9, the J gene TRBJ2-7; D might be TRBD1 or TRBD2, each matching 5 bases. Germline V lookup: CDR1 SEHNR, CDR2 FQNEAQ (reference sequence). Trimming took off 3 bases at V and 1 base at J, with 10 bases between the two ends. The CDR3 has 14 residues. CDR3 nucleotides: TGTGCCAGCAGCTTTTCCGGGGCTTCCTACGAGCAGTACTTC. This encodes CASSFSGASYEQYF.

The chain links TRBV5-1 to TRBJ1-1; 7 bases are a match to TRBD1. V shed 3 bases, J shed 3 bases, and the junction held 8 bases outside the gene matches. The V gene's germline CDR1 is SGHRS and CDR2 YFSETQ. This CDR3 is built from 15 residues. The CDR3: CASSWAGQGDTEAFF. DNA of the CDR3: TGCGCCAGCAGCTGGGCCGGGCAGGGGGACACTGAAGCTTTCTTT.

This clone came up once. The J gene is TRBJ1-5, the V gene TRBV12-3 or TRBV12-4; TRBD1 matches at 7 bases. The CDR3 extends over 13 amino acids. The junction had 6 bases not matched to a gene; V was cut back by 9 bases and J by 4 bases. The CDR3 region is CASRQGWNQPQHF. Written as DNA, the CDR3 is TGTGCCAGTCGACAGGGATGGAATCAGCCCCAGCATTTT.

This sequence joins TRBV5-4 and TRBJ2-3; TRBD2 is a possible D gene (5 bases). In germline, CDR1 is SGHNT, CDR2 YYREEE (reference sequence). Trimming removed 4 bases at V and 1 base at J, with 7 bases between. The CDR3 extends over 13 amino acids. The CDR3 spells CASSTGGTDTQYF. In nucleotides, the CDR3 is TGTGCCAGCAGCACCGGGGGCACAGATACGCAGTATTTT. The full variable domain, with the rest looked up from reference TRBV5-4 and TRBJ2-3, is ETGVTQSPTHLIKTRGQQVTLRCSSQSGHNTVSWYQQALGQGPQFIFQYYREEENGRGNFPPRFSGLQFPNYSSELNVNALELDDSALYLCASSTGGTDTQYFGPGTRLTVL.

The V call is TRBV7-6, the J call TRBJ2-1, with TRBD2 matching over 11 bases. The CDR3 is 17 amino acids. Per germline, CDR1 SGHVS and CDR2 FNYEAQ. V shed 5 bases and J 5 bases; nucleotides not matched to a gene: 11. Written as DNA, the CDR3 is TGTGCCAGCAGCCGAGGACTAGCGGGTTCCAAGGACAATGAGCAGTTCTTC. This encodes CASSRGLAGSKDNEQFF.

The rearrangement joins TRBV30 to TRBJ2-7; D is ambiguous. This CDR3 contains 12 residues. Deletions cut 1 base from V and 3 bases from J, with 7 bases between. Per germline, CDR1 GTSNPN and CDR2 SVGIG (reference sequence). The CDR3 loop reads CAWSGDIYEQYF. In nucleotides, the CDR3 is TGTGCCTGGAGTGGTGATATCTACGAGCAGTACTTC.

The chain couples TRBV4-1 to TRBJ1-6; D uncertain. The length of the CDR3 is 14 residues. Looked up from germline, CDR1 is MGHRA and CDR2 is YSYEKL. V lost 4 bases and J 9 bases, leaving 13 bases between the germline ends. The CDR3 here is CASSPPWASSPLHF. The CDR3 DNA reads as TGCGCCAGCAGCCCGCCCTGGGCTAGTTCACCCCTCCACTTT.

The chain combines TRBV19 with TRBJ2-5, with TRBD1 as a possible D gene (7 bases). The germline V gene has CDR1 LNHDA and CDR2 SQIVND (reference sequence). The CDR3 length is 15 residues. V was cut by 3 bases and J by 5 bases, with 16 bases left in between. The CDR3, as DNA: TGTGCCAGTAGTATCATGAGGTCAGGGGGGGAGACCCAGTACTTC. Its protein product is CASSIMRSGGETQYF.

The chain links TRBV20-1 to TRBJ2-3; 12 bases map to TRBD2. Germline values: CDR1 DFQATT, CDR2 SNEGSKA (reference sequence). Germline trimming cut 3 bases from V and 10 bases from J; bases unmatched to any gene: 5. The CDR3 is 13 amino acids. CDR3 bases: TGCAGTGCTAGTTGGACTAGCGGGATTTCGCAGTATTTT. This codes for CSASWTSGISQYF.

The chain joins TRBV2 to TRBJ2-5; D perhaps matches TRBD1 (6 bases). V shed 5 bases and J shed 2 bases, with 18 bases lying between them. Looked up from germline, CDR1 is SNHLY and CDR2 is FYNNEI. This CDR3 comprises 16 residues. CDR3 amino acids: CASSFQRGTGQETQYF. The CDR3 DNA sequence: TGTGCCAGCAGTTTTCAAAGGGGTACAGGGCAAGAGACCCAGTACTTC.

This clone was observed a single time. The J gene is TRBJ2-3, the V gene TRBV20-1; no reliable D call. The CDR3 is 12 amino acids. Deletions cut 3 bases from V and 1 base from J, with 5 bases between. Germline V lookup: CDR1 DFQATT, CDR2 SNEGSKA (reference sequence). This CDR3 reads CSASVGTDTQYF. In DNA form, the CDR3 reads TGCAGTGCTAGTGTCGGCACAGATACGCAGTATTTT.